This T cell receptor beta chain comes out of a study of early T cells in non-severe SARS-CoV-2 infection listed by TCRdb under 2021. For the study in its entirety: Bulk RNA from unsorted whole blood was used for TCR sequencing, so alpha and beta chains could not be paired. Results and caveats for the whole study, not just this receptor: VDJdb matching was skewed toward anti-spike CD8 responses and likely underestimated virus-specific expansions, missing private and CD4 specificities.

V and J are trimmed by 4 bases and 1 base, and the gene matches miss 4 bases of the junction. The CDR3 covers 15 residues, taking in both the cysteine and the phenylalanine. CDR3 DNA is the only sequence kept; it has 45 bases, read in frame from the first base. The germline V gene (reference sequence) gives CDR1 as LGHDT and CDR2 as YNNKEL. This was a case-control study nested in a cohort of healthcare workers in London, UK, who had nasopharyngeal swab PCR tests and blood samples taken every week. Healthcare workers were recruited between 23 and 31 March 2020, during the week of the UK lockdown, and were followed weekly for up to roughly 15 weeks. Library preparation was by 5' RACE. For sequencing, a NextSeq 500 was employed. Unique molecular identifiers were attached to individual cDNA molecules in the TCR library protocol so that sequencing error and PCR bias could be corrected. TCR alpha and beta chains were both sequenced, and the abundances of alpha and beta sequences in each sample were closely correlated with each other. As for the authors' bioinformatics: V gene, J gene and CDR3 annotation of TCR sequences was performed with Decombinator V4. Expanded TCRs were defined as changing significantly between any two time points under a Poisson model with p below 0.0001. TCR abundances were normalised to the total number of TCRs sequenced per sample and were expressed as counts per million. MAIT TCRs were defined by TRAV1-2 paired with TRAJ12, TRAJ20 or TRAJ33, and iNKT TCRs by TRAV10 paired with TRAJ18. VDJdb, accessed 1 November 2021, was searched for CMV, EBV and SARS-CoV-2 annotated TCRs, with TCRs annotated for multiple antigens excluded. TCRdb cleaned the public reads at Q25 with fastp, built clones with MiXCR and kept in-frame beta chains. Merged by CDR3 protein, the rows form single entries marked with the most common genes and DNA. The V and J calls come from TCRdb's annotation, not from the publication. Counted in this sample were around 110,000 distinct CDR3 sequences; 8.5% to 14% of them appeared once. The ten largest clones capture about 8.1% of the sample.

This clonotype has at least ten counts. Its antigen has not been determined. Base qualities are not at hand, and no much larger clone is one base apart. The chain couples TRBV3-1 to TRBJ2-3; 8 of the junction bases match TRBD2. The receptor was isolated from an adult who was a healthcare worker with PCR-confirmed SARS-CoV-2 infection or an uninfected control (not recorded which). Sequencing used whole blood. CDR3 loop: CASSPRREGTDTQYF. The DNA is as follows: TGTGCCAGCAGCCCCCGGCGGGAGGGCACAGATACGCAGTATTTT.